A single sample is the source of the 3 T cell receptor beta chains below, sequenced in a study of blood T cell repertoires in COVID-19. Only in-frame clones appear in the TCRdb table, and some are missing; sequencing was by immunoSEQ multiplex PCR. Of about 140,000 clones listed, over 75% are singletons. Sequences were obtained from peripheral blood. The receptors stem from a human donor in a cohort sampled during active COVID-19.

This chain joins TRBV5-5 and TRBJ1-3; D is ambiguous. The CDR3 sequence is 16 residues long. CDR1 SGHKS and CDR2 YYEKEE come from the germline V gene (reference sequence). The V and J ends lost 0 bases and 8 bases respectively, with 18 bases between them. The CDR3, as DNA: TGTGCCAGCAGCTTGGTGCCGGGAAGAAGCGTGGACACCATATATTTT. Translated, it gives CASSLVPGRSVDTIYF.

The V and J genes are TRBV6-4 and TRBJ2-7; 9 bases match TRBD1. Germline assignment: CDR1 MRHNA and CDR2 SNTAGT. The V gene end was trimmed by 10 bases and the J gene end by 4 bases; junction bases not matched to a gene: 11. The CDR3 extends over 14 amino acids. The CDR3 loop is CATRVRGQGYEQYF. The CDR3 DNA sequence: TGTGCCACCAGGGTACGGGGACAGGGTTACGAGCAGTACTTC.

The chain is built from TRBV6-2 or TRBV6-3 and TRBJ1-1, with D perhaps matching TRBD1 (5 bases). V was clipped by 6 bases and J by 3 bases, with 14 bases between them. This CDR3 contains 14 residues. Germline-derived CDR1 and CDR2 are MNHEY and SVGEGT. CDR3 loop: CASRPQGEDTEAFF. CDR3 in DNA: TGTGCCAGCAGACCTCAGGGCGAGGACACTGAAGCTTTCTTT.